These T cell receptor beta chains were read from a single sample in a study of CD8+CD57+ T cells in acquired aplastic anemia. Using its own MiXCR run on the reads, TCRdb lists one record per CDR3 protein. The data contain a few hundred thousand distinct CDR3 sequences, 55% to 70% of them singletons. The sample taken for sequencing was sorted CD4+, CD8+, or CD8+CD57+ T cells (not recorded which) from PBMCs. The receptor source for this set is a human donor in good health, serving as a control. The CDR3 runs from the conserved cysteine through the conserved F or W. A D gene is named only where the DNA matches it firmly. The size entry is marked missing in some rows and otherwise reads once, few, many or a size class.

.	TRBJ1-6	.	TRBV19	CASRPGKSPLHF	TGTGCCAGTAGGCCAGGAAAATCACCCCTCCACTTT
.	TRBJ2-5	.	TRBV7-8	CASSLARGAETQYF	TGTGCCAGCAGCTTAGCCAGGGGAGCGGAGACCCAGTACTTC
.	TRBJ2-7	TRBD1	TRBV19	CASSIRGHGDEQYF	TGTGCCAGTAGTATCAGGGGGCATGGCGACGAGCAGTACTTC
once	TRBJ2-7	.	TRBV5-1	CASSLYVQGHEQYF	TGCGCCAGCTCCTTGTACGTACAGGGCCACGAGCAGTACTTC
many	TRBJ1-2	TRBD1	TRBV10-3	CAISLTGVGDGYTF	TGTGCCATCAGTCTGACAGGGGTGGGGGATGGCTACACCTTC
many	TRBJ2-1	TRBD2	TRBV20-1	CSARPRGLAGSSSYNEQFF	TGCAGTGCTAGACCTCGGGGACTAGCGGGGTCCAGCTCCTACAATGAGCAGTTCTTC
many	TRBJ1-5	.	TRBV12-3/TRBV12-4	CASSFAGGGGNQPQHF	TGTGCCAGCAGTTTTGCGGGGGGAGGCGGCAATCAGCCCCAGCATTTT
.	TRBJ1-6	.	TRBV12-3/TRBV12-4	CAIRRGDGWSPLHF	TGTGCCATCAGACGCGGCGATGGGTGGTCACCCCTCCACTTT
.	TRBJ2-1	.	TRBV11-2	CASSPHGPGMNAQFF	TGTGCCAGCAGCCCCCACGGGCCAGGGATGAATGCGCAGTTCTTC
.	TRBJ1-2	.	TRBV30	CAWRGRGRTALSSYGYTF	TGTGCCTGGAGGGGAAGGGGCCGTACCGCCCTTTCCTCTTATGGCTACACCTTC
.	TRBJ1-1	.	TRBV6-2/TRBV6-3	CASSRGTNSGTEAFF	TGTGCCAGCAGCCGAGGGACAAATTCGGGCACTGAAGCTTTCTTT
.	TRBJ2-7	TRBD1	TRBV7-2	CASSLHSGQHNEQYF	TGTGCCAGCAGCTTACATTCGGGACAGCACAATGAGCAGTACTTC
.	TRBJ2-3	.	TRBV7-9	CASSPVGGGNTPHF	.
few	TRBJ1-2	TRBD1	TRBV7-2	CAGIRQGAGGYTF	TGTGCCGGAATCCGACAGGGGGCGGGAGGCTACACCTTC
.	TRBJ2-7	.	TRBV14	CASSLQGVCVCVQYF	TGTGCCAGCAGCTTACAAGGGGTTTGTGTGTGCGTGCAGTACTTC
.	TRBJ2-3	.	TRBV10-2	CASSPRSRRPVDTQYF	TGTGCCAGCAGTCCCCGTTCACGGCGCCCCGTAGATACGCAGTATTTT
.	TRBJ2-3	.	TRBV7-2	CASTCVATQYF	TGTGCCAGCACTTGTGTAGCAACGCAGTATTTT
many	TRBJ2-2	TRBD2	TRBV7-3	CASRLAGTNTGELFF	TGTGCCAGCAGATTAGCGGGGACGAACACCGGGGAGCTGTTTTTT
few	TRBJ2-1	.	TRBV10-1	CASSEGGEQFF	TGCGCCAGCAGTGAGGGGGGAGAGCAGTTCTTC
.	TRBJ1-1	.	TRBV12-3/TRBV12-4	CASSPNTGPEAFF	TGTGCCAGCAGTCCCAACACGGGACCTGAAGCTTTCTTT
.	TRBJ2-7	TRBD1	TRBV7-3	CASSLRDRSYMKYF	TGTGCCAGCAGTCTCCGGGACAGGAGCTACATGAAGTACTTC
.	TRBJ2-7	.	TRBV12-3/TRBV12-4	CASSKDSPDEQYF	TGTGCCAGCAGCAAAGACAGCCCTGACGAGCAGTACTTC
.	TRBJ1-1	.	TRBV19	CATTQGPHTEAFF	TGTGCCACCACACAGGGACCCCACACTGAAGCTTTCTTT
.	TRBJ2-7	.	TRBV20-1	CSARRRAPSDEQYF	TGCAGTGCTAGACGCAGGGCCCCTAGTGACGAGCAGTACTTC
few	TRBJ2-7	TRBD2	TRBV19	CASSSSGGSSYEQYF	TGTGCCAGCAGCTCTAGCGGGGGGTCCTCCTACGAGCAGTACTTC
.	TRBJ2-7	TRBD2	TRBV7-2	CASSLQAGGTYEQYF	TGTGCCAGCAGCTTACAAGCGGGGGGCACCTACGAGCAGTACTTC
.	TRBJ2-5	.	TRBV11-1	CASSVLRQGQETQYF	TGTGCCAGCAGCGTCCTCCGGCAAGGACAAGAGACCCAGTACTTC
few	TRBJ2-1	.	TRBV7-2	CAISEVQGGSDEQFF	TGTGCCATCAGTGAAGTTCAGGGGGGATCGGATGAGCAGTTCTTC
.	TRBJ2-7	.	TRBV7-2	CASSLEAGTETYEQYF	TGTGCCAGCAGCTTAGAGGCGGGGACAGAGACCTACGAGCAGTACTTC
many	TRBJ2-3	TRBD2	TRBV7-2	CASRETGGARTDTQYF	TGTGCCAGCAGGGAAACCGGGGGGGCCAGGACAGATACGCAGTATTTT
.	TRBJ2-1	.	TRBV6-1	CATSDLKEQFF	TGTGCCACCAGTGATTTGAAGGAGCAGTTCTTC
.	TRBJ1-5	.	TRBV7-2	CASSFSRQDLPQHF	TGTGCCAGCAGCTTCTCACGACAGGATCTGCCCCAGCATTTT
.	TRBJ1-5	.	TRBV11-2	CASSPPVLRTSNQPQHF	TGTGCCAGCAGTCCACCGGTCCTACGGACTAGCAATCAGCCCCAGCATTTT
many	TRBJ1-1	.	TRBV7-2	CASSLPQNTEAFF	TGTGCCAGCAGCTTACCACAAAACACTGAAGCTTTCTTT
.	TRBJ1-2	TRBD1	TRBV5-1	CTSSLAGTGDGYTF	TGTACCAGCAGCTTAGCCGGGACAGGGGACGGCTACACCTTC
.	TRBJ1-1	.	TRBV27	CASSPPGLDTEAFF	TGTGCCAGCAGTCCCCCAGGGTTGGACACTGAAGCTTTCTTT
once	TRBJ1-6	.	TRBV20-1	CSAETGSYEPLHF	TGCAGTGCTGAAACAGGGTCCTACGAGCCCCTCCACTTT
.	TRBJ1-1	.	TRBV7-2	CASSLEQALSNTEAFF	TGTGCCAGCAGCTTGGAGCAAGCCCTTTCGAACACGGAAGCTTTCTTT
many	TRBJ2-1	.	TRBV12-3/TRBV12-4	CATTKQRTLEYNEQFF	TGTGCCACTACTAAACAGCGCACGCTCGAATACAATGAGCAGTTCTTC
.	TRBJ1-1	.	TRBV5-1	CASSLGGEQAEAFF	TGTGCCAGCAGCTTGGGCGGAGAGCAGGCTGAAGCTTTCTTT